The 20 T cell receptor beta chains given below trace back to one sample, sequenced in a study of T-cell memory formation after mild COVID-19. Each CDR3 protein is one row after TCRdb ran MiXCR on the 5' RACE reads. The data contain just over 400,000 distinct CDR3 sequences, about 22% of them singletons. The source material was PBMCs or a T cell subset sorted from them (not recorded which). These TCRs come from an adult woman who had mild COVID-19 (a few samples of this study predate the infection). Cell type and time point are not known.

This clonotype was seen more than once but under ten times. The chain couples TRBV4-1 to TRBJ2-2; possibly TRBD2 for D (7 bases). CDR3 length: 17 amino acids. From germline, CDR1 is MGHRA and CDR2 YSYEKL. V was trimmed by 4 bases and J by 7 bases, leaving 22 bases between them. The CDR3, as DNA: TGCGCCAGCAGCCTACTCGCGCGGGGGCCAAGACACGGGGAGCTGTTTTTT. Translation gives CASSLLARGPRHGELFF.

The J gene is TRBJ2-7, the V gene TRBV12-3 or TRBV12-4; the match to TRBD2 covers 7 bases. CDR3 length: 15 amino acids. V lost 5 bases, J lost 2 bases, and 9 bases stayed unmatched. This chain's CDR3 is CASSRRGLSTYEQYF. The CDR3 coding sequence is TGTGCCAGCAGTCGGCGGGGGTTATCGACCTACGAGCAGTACTTC.

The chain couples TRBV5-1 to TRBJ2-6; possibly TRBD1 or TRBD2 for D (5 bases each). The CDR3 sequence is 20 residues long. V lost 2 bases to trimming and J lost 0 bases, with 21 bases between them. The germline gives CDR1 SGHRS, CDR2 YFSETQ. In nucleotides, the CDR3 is TGCGCCAGCAGCTTTATAATAAACCCGGGGACCTCCTCTGGGGCCAACGTCCTGACTTTC. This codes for CASSFIINPGTSSGANVLTF.

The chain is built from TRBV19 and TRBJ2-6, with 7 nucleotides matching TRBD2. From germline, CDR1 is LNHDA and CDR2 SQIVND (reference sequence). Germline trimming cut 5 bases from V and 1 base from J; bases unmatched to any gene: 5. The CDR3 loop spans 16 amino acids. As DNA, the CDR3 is TGTGCCAGTAGTTCTCCAGCGGGATCTGGGGCCAACGTCCTGACTTTC. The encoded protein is CASSSPAGSGANVLTF.

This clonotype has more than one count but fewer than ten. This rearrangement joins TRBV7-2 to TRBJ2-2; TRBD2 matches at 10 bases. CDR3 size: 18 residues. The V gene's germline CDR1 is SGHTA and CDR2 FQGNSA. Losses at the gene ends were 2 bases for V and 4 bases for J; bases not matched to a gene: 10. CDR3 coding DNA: TGTGCCAGCAGCTTATCCCTTAAGTCTAGCGGGGGCACCGGGGAGCTGTTTTTT. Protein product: CASSLSLKSSGGTGELFF.

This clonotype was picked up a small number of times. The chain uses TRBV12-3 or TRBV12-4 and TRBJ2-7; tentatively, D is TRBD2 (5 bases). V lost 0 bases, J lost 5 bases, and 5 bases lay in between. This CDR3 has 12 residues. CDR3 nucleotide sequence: TGTGCCAGCAGTTTAGCTAGCGACGAGCAGTACTTC. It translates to CASSLASDEQYF.

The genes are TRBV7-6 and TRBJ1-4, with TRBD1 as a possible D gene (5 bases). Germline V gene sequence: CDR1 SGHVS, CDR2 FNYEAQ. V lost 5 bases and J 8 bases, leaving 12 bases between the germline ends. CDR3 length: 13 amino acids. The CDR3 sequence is CASSLREDEKLFF. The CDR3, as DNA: TGTGCCAGCAGCCTCAGGGAAGACGAAAAACTGTTTTTT.

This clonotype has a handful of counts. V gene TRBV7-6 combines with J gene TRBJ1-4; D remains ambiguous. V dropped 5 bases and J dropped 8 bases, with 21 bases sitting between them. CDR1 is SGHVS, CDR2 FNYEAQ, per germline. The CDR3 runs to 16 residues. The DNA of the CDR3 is TGTGCCAGCAGCCTCACTCTGGACGCCCAAGGAGAAAAACTGTTTTTT. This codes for CASSLTLDAQGEKLFF. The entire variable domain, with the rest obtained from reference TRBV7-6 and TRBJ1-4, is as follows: GAGVSQSPRYKVTKRGQDVALRCDPISGHVSLYWYRQALGQGPEFLTYFNYEAQQDKSGLPNDRFSAERPEGSISTLTIQRTEQRDSAMYRCASSLTLDAQGEKLFFGSGTQLSVL.

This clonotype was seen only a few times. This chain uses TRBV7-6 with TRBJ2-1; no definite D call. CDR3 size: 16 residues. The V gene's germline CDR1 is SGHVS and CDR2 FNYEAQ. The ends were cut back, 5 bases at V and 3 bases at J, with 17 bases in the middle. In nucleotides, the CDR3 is TGTGCCAGCAGCCAAGGATTGAGGTCCGGCTACAATGAGCAGTTCTTC. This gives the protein CASSQGLRSGYNEQFF.

The CDR3 bases are TGTGCCATCAGTGAACTCGGGGGTACGGATACGCAGTATTTT. Encoded protein: CAISELGGTDTQYF. V usage is TRBV10-3 and J usage is TRBJ2-3, with a weak D call TRBD2 (6 bases). The CDR3 has 14 amino acids. Between the trimmed V and J ends, which lost 3 bases and 6 bases, there was a span of 13 bases. Germline CDR1 ENHRY, CDR2 SYGVKD.

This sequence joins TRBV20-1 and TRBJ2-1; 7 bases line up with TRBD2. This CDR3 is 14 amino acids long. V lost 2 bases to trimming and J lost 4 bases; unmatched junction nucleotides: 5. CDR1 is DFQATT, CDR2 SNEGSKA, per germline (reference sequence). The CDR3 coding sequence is TGCAGTGCTAGACCCGGGGGAGGGTACAATGAGCAGTTCTTC. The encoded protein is CSARPGGGYNEQFF.

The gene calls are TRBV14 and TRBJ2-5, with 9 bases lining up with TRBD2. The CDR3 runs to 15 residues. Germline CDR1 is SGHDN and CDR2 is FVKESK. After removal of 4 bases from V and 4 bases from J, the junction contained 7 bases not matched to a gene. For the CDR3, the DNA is TGTGCCAGCAGCCGGCTAGCGGGAACTGGAGAGACCCAGTACTTC. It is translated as CASSRLAGTGETQYF.

CDR3: CASRFPTGGETQYF. The DNA for the CDR3 is TGTGCAAGTCGCTTCCCGACAGGTGGGGAGACCCAGTACTTC. This chain uses TRBV12-2 with TRBJ2-5; the table's D gene call, TRBD1, was not cross checked with the DNA. TRBV12-2 is given as a pseudogene. CDR3 length: 14 residues.

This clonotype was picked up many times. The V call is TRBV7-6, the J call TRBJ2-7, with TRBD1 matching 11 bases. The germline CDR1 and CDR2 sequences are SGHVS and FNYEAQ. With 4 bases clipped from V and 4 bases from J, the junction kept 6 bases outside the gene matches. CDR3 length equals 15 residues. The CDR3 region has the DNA TGTGCCAGCAGCTCCACCGGGACAGGGGGGTACGAGCAGTACTTC. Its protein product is CASSSTGTGGYEQYF.

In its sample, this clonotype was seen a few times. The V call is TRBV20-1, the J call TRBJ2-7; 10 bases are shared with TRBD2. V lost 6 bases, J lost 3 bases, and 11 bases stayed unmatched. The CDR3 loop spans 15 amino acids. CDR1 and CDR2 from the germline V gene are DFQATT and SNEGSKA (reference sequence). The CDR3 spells CSASPRPSGSYEQYF. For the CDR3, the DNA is TGCAGTGCGAGTCCACGACCTAGCGGGAGCTACGAGCAGTACTTC.

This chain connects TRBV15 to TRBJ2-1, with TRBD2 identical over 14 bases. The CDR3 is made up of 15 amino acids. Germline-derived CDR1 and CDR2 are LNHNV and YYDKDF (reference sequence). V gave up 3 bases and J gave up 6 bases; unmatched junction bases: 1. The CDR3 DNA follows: TGTGCCACCAGCAGCGGGACTAGCGGGGGCAATGAGCAGTTCTTC. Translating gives CATSSGTSGGNEQFF.

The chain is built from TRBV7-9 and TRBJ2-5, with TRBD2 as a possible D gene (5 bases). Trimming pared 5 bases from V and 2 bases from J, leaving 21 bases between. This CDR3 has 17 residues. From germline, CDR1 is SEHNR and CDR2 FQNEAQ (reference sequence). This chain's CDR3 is CASSNPLAGWAQETQYF. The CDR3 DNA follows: TGTGCCAGCAGCAATCCCCTAGCAGGCTGGGCACAAGAGACCCAGTACTTC.

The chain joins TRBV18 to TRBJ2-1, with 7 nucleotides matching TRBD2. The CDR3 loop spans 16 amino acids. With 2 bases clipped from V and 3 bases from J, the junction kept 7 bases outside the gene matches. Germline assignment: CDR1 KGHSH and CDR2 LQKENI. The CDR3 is CASSPARAGNYNEQFF. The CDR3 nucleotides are TGTGCCAGCTCACCAGCCAGAGCGGGGAACTACAATGAGCAGTTCTTC. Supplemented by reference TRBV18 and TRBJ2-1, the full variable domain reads NAGVMQNPRHLVRRRGQEARLRCSPMKGHSHVYWYRQLPEEGLKFMVYLQKENIIDESGMPKERFSAEFPKEGPSILRIQQVVRGDSAAYFCASSPARAGNYNEQFFGPGTRLTVL.

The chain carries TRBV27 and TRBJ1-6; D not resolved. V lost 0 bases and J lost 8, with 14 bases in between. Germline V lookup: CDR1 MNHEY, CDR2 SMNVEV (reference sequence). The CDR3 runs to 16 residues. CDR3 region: CASSLSFAPEDSPLHF. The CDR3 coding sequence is TGTGCCAGCAGTTTATCCTTCGCTCCGGAAGATTCACCCCTCCACTTT.

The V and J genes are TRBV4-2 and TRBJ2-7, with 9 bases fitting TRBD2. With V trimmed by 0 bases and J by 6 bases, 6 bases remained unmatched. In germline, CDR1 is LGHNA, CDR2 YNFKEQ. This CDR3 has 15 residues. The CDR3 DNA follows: TGTGCCAGCAGCCAAGAGGCGGGGGGGCGGGCCGAGCAGTACTTC. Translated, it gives CASSQEAGGRAEQYF.